This T cell receptor (beta chain) was retrieved from a study of pediatric ulcerative colitis. The survey-level immunoSEQ assay was used. TCRdb's table, derived via immunoSEQ multiplex PCR, lists solely in-frame clones and lacks some. This sample has roughly 64,000 clones; approximately 87% occur once, and the top ten carry approximately 3.4%. Material: blood. This TCR was sampled from a boy aged 5-17 years with severe ulcerative colitis.

CDR3 DNA sequence: TGTGCCAGCAAGGCGGGAGGGCGCCAGGAGGAGACCCAGTACTTC. Translating gives CASKAGGRQEETQYF. The J gene is TRBJ2-5, the V gene TRBV2; TRBD2 matches at 9 bases. The ends lost 7 bases at V and 5 bases at J; junction bases unmatched: 11. The CDR3 consists of 15 residues. Germline-derived CDR1 and CDR2 are SNHLY and FYNNEI.